Listed below are T cell receptor beta chains from one sample, sequenced in a study of T-cell memory formation after mild COVID-19. One entry per CDR3 protein, called by TCRdb with MiXCR from the 5' RACE reads. Among 110,000 or so distinct CDR3 sequences listed, 22% were seen once. The source material was PBMCs or a T cell subset sorted from them (not recorded which). Source of these receptors: a man aged 18-30 years who had mild COVID-19 (a few samples of this study predate the infection). Cell type and time point are not known. Each CDR3 is given with its conserved first and last residue. A D gene is named only where the DNA matches it firmly. Where a row states a size, it is once, few, many or the class of an expanded clone; other rows omit it.

J gene,D gene,V gene,CDR3 length,clone size,CDR3 DNA,CDR3 protein
TRBJ1-3,NA,TRBV4-3,15,NA,TGCGCCAGCAGCCAAGATCGGGGTCCCGGAAACACCATATATTTT,CASSQDRGPGNTIYF
TRBJ2-2,TRBD1,TRBV7-6,16,few,TGTGCCAGCAGCGCCGAACAGGGGAAGAACACCGGGGAGCTGTTTTTT,CASSAEQGKNTGELFF
TRBJ1-1,TRBD1,TRBV19,17,NA,TGTGCCAGTAGTGGACCCGGGACAGGGACCCCCAACACTGAAGCTTTCTTT,CASSGPGTGTPNTEAFF
TRBJ2-2,NA,TRBV5-1,16,NA,TGCGCCAGCAGCTCGGGGGTGAGAGGATTCTCCGGGGAGCTGTTTTTT,CASSSGVRGFSGELFF
TRBJ1-1,NA,TRBV12-3/TRBV12-4,13,NA,TGTGCCAGCAGGGATGGAGGGGGTAGTGAAGCTTTCTTT,CASRDGGGSEAFF
TRBJ2-2,NA,TRBV9,15,NA,TGTGCCAGCAGCCCCTGGACCTCGAACACCGGGGAGCTGTTTTTT,CASSPWTSNTGELFF
TRBJ2-3,NA,TRBV12-3/TRBV12-4,13,NA,TGTGCCAGCAGTATGGGAGAAGGGACCACCAAGTATTTT,CASSMGEGTTKYF
TRBJ2-7,NA,TRBV4-1,14,few,TGCGCCAGCAGCCCCCTTAGTAGTCCCTACGAGCAGTACTTC,CASSPLSSPYEQYF
TRBJ2-2,NA,TRBV2,17,NA,TGTGCCAGCAGTGAAGCGCTTCATTTTCAGGGCACCGGGGAGCTGTTTTTT,CASSEALHFQGTGELFF
TRBJ1-5,TRBD1,TRBV12-3/TRBV12-4,16,few,TGTGCCAGCAGTCCCGAGGTCGGGACAGGGATGGAGCCCCAGCATTTT,CASSPEVGTGMEPQHF
TRBJ2-1,NA,TRBV7-9,11,NA,TGTGCCAGCAGCTTAGCCCGGGAGCAGTTCTTC,CASSLAREQFF
TRBJ2-3,TRBD2,TRBV6-4,15,medium-sized,TGTGCCAGCAGTGACGGACTAGCTAGCACAGATACGCAGTATTTT,CASSDGLASTDTQYF
TRBJ2-1,TRBD1,TRBV15,13,few,TGTGCCACCAGCAACGGACAGGGGATATTTCAGTTCTTC,CATSNGQGIFQFF
TRBJ2-7,NA,TRBV4-3,15,NA,TGCGCCAGCAGCCAAGAAGGGGCAGGGGCCTACGAGCAGTACTTC,CASSQEGAGAYEQYF
TRBJ2-2,NA,TRBV6-5,14,few,TGTGCCAGCAGTTACTTTGGGACGACCGGGGAGCTGTTTTTT,CASSYFGTTGELFF
TRBJ1-5,NA,TRBV29-1,13,few,TGCAGCGTTGAGGACGGATACAATCAGCCCCAGCATTTT,CSVEDGYNQPQHF
TRBJ2-4,NA,TRBV11-2,15,NA,TGTGCCAGCAGCCGGGGGCAGGGCTCCAAAAACATTCAGTACTTC,CASSRGQGSKNIQYF
TRBJ1-5,TRBD1,TRBV6-2/TRBV6-3,13,NA,TGTGCCAGCAGCGCGAGGGGGCCTCAGCCCCAGCATTTT,CASSARGPQPQHF
TRBJ2-1,NA,TRBV25-1,17,few,TGTGCCAGCAGTGAACGTCCCGGACAGAGCGATTACAATGAGCAGTTCTTC,CASSERPGQSDYNEQFF
TRBJ2-5,TRBD2,TRBV7-8,14,once,TGTGCCAGCAGAACGCGGGGGGGCAGGGAGACCCAGTACTTC,CASRTRGGRETQYF
TRBJ1-1,TRBD1,TRBV7-9,14,NA,TGTGCCAGCAGCTCCCAGGGGGCGAGCACTGAAGCTTTCTTT,CASSSQGASTEAFF
TRBJ2-3,TRBD1,TRBV5-6,15,NA,TGTGCCAGCAGCTCGGACAGGGGGCAAGCAGATACGCAGTATTTT,CASSSDRGQADTQYF
TRBJ1-1,TRBD1,TRBV7-3,13,few,TGTGCCAGCAGCTCAGACAGGGCCACTGAAGCTTTCTTT,CASSSDRATEAFF